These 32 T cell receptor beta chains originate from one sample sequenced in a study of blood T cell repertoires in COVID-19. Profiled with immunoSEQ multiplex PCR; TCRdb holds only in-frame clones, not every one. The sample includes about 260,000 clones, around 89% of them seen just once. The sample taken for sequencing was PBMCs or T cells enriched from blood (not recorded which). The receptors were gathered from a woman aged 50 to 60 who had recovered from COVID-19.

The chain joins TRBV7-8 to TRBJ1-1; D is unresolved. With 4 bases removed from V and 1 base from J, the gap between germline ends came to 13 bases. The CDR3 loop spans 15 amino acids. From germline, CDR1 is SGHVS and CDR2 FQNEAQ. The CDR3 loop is CASSSPLGENTEAFF. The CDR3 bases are TGTGCCAGCAGCTCCCCATTGGGCGAGAACACTGAAGCTTTCTTT.

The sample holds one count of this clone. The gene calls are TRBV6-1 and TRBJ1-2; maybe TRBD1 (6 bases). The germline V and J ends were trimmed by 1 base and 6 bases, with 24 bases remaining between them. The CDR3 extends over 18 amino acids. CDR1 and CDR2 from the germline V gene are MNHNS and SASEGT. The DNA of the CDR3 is TGTGCCAGCAGTGAAGTCGCTGGCGCGGACCCCAGGGGCCATGGCTACACCTTC. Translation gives CASSEVAGADPRGHGYTF.

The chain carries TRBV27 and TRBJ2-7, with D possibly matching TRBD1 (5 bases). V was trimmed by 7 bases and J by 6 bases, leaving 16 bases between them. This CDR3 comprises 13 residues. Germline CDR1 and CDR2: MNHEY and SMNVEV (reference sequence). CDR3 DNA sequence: TGTGCCAGCACATCTATTCAGGGATCCGAGCAGTACTTC. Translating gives CASTSIQGSEQYF.

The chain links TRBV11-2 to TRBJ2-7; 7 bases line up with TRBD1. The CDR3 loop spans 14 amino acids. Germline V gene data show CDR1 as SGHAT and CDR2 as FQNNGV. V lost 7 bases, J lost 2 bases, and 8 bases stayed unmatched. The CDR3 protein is CASTSGDRPYEQYF. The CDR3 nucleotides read TGTGCCAGCACCTCAGGGGACAGACCCTACGAGCAGTACTTC.

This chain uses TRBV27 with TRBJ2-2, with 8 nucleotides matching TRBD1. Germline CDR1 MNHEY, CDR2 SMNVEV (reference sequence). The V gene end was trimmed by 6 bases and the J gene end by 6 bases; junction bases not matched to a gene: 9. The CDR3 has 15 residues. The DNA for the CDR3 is TGTGCCAGCAGGAGACAGGGGCTCTTCCCCGGGGAGCTGTTTTTT. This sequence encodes CASRRQGLFPGELFF.

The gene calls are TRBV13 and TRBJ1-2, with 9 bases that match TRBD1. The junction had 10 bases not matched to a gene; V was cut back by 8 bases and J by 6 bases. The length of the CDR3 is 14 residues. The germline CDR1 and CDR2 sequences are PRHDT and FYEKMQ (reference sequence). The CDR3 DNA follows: TGTGCCAGCCACGGACAGGGGCGACCTGATGGCTACACCTTC. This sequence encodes CASHGQGRPDGYTF.

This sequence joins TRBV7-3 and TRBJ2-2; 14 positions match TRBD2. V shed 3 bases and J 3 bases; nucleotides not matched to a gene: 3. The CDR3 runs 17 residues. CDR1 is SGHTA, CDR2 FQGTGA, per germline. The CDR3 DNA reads TGTGCCAGCAGCTTCGTGACTAGCGGGAGGGACACCGGGGAGCTGTTTTTT. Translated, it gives CASSFVTSGRDTGELFF.

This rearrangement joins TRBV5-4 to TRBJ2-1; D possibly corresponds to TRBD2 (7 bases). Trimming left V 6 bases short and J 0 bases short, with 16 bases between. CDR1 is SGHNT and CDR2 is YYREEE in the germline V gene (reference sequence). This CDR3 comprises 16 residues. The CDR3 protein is CASTFGGADSYNEQFF. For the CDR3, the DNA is TGTGCCAGCACCTTTGGGGGGGCAGACTCCTACAATGAGCAGTTCTTC.

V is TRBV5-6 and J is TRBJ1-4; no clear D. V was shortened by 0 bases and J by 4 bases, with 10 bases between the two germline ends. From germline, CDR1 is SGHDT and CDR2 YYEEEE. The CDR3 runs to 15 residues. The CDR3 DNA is TGTGCCAGCAGCTTGGTTGGCAGGATTAATGAAAAACTGTTTTTT. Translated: CASSLVGRINEKLFF.

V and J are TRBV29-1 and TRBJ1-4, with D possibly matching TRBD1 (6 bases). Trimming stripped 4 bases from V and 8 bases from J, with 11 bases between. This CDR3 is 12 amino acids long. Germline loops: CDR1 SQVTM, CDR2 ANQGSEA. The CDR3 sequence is CSVAPQGEKLFF. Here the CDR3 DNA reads TGCAGCGTTGCACCCCAGGGGGAAAAACTGTTTTTT.

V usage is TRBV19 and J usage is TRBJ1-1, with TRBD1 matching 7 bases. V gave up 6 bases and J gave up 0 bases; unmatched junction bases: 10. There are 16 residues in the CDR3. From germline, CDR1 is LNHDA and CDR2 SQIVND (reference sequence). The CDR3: CASRQNRGSMNTEAFF. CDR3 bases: TGTGCCAGTAGACAGAACAGGGGCTCCATGAACACTGAAGCTTTCTTT.

CDR3 in amino acids: CASSPGRPVNEKLFF. In DNA form, the CDR3 reads TGTGCCAGTAGCCCCGGTCGTCCGGTCAATGAAAAACTGTTTTTT. The rearrangement uses TRBV19 and TRBJ1-4; D is ambiguous. V was shortened by 6 bases and J by 5 bases, with 16 bases between the two germline ends. The germline gives CDR1 LNHDA, CDR2 SQIVND (reference sequence). This CDR3 region has 15 residues. Using reference TRBV19 and TRBJ1-4 for the parts outside the CDR3, the full variable domain is DGGITQSPKYLFRKEGQNVTLSCEQNLNHDAMYWYRQDPGQGLRLIYYSQIVNDFQKGDIAEGYSVSREKKESFPLTVTSAQKNPTAFYLCASSPGRPVNEKLFFGSGTQLSVL.

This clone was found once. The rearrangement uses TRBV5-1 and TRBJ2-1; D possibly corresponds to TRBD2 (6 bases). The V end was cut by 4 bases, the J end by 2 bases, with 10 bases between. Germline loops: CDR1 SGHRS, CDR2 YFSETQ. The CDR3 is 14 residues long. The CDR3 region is CASSPGLAYNEQFF. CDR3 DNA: TGCGCCAGCAGCCCGGGACTGGCCTACAATGAGCAGTTCTTC.

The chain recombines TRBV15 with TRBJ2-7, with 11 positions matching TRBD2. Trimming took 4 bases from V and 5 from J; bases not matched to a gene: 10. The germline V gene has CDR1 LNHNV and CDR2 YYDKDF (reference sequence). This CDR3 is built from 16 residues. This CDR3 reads CATSTRTSGFPHEQYF. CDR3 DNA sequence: TGTGCCACCAGCACAAGGACTAGCGGGTTCCCGCACGAGCAGTACTTC.

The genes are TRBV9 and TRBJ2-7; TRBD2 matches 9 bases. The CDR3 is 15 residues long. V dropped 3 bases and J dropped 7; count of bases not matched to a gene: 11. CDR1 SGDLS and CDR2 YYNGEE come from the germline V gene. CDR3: CASSAVAGAVFEQYF. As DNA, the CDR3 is TGTGCCAGCAGCGCGGTAGCGGGAGCGGTCTTTGAGCAGTACTTC.

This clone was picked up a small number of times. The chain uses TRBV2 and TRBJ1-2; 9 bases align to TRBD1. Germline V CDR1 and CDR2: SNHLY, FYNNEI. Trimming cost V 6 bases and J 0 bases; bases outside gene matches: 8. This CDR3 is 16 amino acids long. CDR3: CASSPRTGDANYGYTF. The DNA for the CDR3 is TGTGCCAGCAGCCCACGGACAGGGGATGCTAACTATGGCTACACCTTC. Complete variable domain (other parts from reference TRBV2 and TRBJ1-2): EPEVTQTPSHQVTQMGQEVILRCVPISNHLYFYWYRQILGQKVEFLVSFYNNEISEKSEIFDDQFSVERPDGSNFTLKIRSTKLEDSAMYFCASSPRTGDANYGYTFGSGTRLTVV.

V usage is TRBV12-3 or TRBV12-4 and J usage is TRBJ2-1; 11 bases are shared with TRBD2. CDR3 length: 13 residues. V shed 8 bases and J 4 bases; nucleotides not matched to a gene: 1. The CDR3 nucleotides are TGTGCCAGCCGACTAGCGGGATACAATGAGCAGTTCTTC. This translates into CASRLAGYNEQFF.

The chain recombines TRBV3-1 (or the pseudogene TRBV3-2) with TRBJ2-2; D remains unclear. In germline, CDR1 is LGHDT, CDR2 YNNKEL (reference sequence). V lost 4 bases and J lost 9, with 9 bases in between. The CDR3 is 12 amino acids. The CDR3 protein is CASSPRGRELFF. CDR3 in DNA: TGTGCCAGCAGCCCGCGCGGCCGGGAGCTGTTTTTT.

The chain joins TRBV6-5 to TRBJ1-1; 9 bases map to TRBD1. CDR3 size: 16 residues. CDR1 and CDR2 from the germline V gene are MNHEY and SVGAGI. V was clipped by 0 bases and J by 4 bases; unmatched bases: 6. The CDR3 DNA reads TGTGCCAGCAGTTACTCGGCAACAGGGGGCCCCACTGAAGCTTTCTTT. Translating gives CASSYSATGGPTEAFF.

The CDR3 DNA follows: TGTGCCAGCACACTTAACACTGAAGCTTTCTTT. This encodes CASTLNTEAFF. This sequence joins TRBV7-6 and TRBJ1-1; D gene unclear. Germline V gives CDR1 SGHVS, CDR2 FNYEAQ. V was cut by 7 bases and J by 2 bases, with 5 bases left in between. The CDR3 extends over 11 amino acids. The full variable domain, rest sourced from reference TRBV7-6 and TRBJ1-1, is GAGVSQSPRYKVTKRGQDVALRCDPISGHVSLYWYRQALGQGPEFLTYFNYEAQQDKSGLPNDRFSAERPEGSISTLTIQRTEQRDSAMYRCASTLNTEAFFGQGTRLTVV.

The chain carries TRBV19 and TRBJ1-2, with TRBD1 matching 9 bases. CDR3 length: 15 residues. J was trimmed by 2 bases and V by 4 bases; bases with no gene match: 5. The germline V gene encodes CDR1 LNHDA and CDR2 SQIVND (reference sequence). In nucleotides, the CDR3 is TGTGCCAGTAGTAAAGCCGGGACAGGGAACTATGGCTACACCTTC. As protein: CASSKAGTGNYGYTF.

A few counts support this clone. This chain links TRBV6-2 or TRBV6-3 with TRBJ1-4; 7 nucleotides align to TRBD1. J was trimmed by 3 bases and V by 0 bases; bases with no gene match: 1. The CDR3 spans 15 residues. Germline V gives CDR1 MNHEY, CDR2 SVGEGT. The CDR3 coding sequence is TGTGCCAGCAGTTACTCGGGACAGCCTAATGAAAAACTGTTTTTT. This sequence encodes CASSYSGQPNEKLFF.

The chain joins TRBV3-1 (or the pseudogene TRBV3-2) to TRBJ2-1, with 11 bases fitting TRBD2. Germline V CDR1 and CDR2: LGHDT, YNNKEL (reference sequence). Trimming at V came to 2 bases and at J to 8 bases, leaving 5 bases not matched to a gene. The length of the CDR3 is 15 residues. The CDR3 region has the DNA TGTGCCAGCAGCCAAACTAGCGGGAGTTTGGATGAGCAGTTCTTC. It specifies CASSQTSGSLDEQFF.

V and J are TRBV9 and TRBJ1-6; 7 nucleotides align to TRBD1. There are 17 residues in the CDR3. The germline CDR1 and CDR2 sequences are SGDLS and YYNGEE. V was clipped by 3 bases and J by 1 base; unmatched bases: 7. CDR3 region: CASSATGAGSYNSPLHF. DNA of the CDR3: TGTGCCAGCAGCGCTACAGGGGCAGGTTCCTATAATTCACCCCTCCACTTT.

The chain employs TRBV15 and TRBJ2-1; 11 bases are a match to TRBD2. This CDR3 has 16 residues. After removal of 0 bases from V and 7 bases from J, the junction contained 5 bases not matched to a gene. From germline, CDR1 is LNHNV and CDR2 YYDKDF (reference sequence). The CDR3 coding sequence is TGTGCCACCAGCAGAGAGGGAACTAGCGGGAGAAATGAGCAGTTCTTC. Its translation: CATSREGTSGRNEQFF. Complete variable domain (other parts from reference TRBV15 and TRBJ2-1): DAMVIQNPRYQVTQFGKPVTLSCSQTLNHNVMYWYQQKSSQAPKLLFHYYDKDFNNEADTPDNFQSRRPNTSFCFLDIRSPGLGDTAMYLCATSREGTSGRNEQFFGPGTRLTVL.

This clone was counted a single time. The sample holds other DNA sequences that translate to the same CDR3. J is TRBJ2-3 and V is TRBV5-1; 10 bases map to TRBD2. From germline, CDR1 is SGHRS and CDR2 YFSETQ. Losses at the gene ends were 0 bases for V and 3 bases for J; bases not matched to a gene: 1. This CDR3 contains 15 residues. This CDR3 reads CASSLASGSTDTQYF. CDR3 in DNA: TGCGCCAGCAGCTTGGCTAGCGGGAGTACAGATACGCAGTATTTT.

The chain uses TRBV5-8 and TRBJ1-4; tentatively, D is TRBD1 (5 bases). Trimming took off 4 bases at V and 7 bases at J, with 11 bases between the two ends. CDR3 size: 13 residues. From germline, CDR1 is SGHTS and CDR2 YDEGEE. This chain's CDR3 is CASSLIRGEKLFF. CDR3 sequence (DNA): TGTGCCAGCAGCCTCATAAGGGGTGAAAAACTGTTTTTT.

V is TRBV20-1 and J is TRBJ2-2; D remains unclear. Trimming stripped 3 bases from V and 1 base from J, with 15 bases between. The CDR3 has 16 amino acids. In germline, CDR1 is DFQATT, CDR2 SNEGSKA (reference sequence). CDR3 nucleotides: TGCAGTGCTAGTTACCCAGCAGCAGGGAACACCGGGGAGCTGTTTTTT. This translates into CSASYPAAGNTGELFF.

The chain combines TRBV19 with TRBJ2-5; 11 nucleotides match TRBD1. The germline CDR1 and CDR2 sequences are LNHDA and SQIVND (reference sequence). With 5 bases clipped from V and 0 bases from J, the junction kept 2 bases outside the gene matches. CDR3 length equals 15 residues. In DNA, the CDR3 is TGTGCCAGTAGTCCGGACAGGGGGCACCAAGAGACCCAGTACTTC. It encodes CASSPDRGHQETQYF.

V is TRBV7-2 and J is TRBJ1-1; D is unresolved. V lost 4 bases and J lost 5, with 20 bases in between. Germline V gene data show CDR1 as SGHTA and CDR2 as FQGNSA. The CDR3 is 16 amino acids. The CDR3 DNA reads TGTGCCAGCAGCTCACAACGGGCCACGGCGGGGACTGAAGCTTTCTTT. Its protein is CASSSQRATAGTEAFF.

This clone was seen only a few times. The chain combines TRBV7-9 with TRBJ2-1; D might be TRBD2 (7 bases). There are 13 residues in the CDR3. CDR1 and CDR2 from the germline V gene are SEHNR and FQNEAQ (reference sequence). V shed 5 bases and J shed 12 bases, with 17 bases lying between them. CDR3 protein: CASSTTGRELQFF. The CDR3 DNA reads TGTGCCAGCAGCACCACAGGGCGGGAGCTGCAGTTCTTC.

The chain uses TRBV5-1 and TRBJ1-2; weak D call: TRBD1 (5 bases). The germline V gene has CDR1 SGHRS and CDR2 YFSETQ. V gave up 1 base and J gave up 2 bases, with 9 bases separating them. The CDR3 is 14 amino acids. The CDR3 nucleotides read TGCGCCAGCAGCTTGACAGGTCAAAACTATGGCTACACCTTC. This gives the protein CASSLTGQNYGYTF.